This note documents a single T cell receptor beta chain sequence. Antigen: not known. The sample belongs to a study of cytomegalovirus exposure and HLA in healthy donors. Overall study context: Early released data had roughly 81 million unique TCRs, all coming from HLA-typed donors.

Study-level results: In a later analysis, V- and J-gene trimming of beta chains associated with a DCLRE1C missense variant, replicated independently.

PCR employed 60 Vbeta and 13 Jbeta primers. Sequencing was performed with immunoSEQ multiplex PCR; in TCRdb, only in-frame clones are kept and a portion is missing. Of around 150,000 clones listed, roughly four fifths are singletons. Sequencing input: PBMCs. The TCR comes from a man in his fifties in good health and CMV-seropositive.

The CDR3 protein is CASSSSGFTGELFF. The CDR3 bases are TGTGCCAGCAGTTCTAGCGGGTTCACCGGGGAGCTGTTTTTT. The rearrangement joins TRBV7-6 to TRBJ2-2, with 8 bases lining up with TRBD2. The length of the CDR3 is 14 residues. With V trimmed by 6 bases and J by 4 bases, 4 bases remained unmatched. CDR1 is SGHVS and CDR2 is FNYEAQ in the germline V gene.